This is a list of T cell receptor beta chains from one sample in a study of T cell changes during pregnancy in multiple sclerosis. Here immunoSEQ multiplex PCR was the method, and the copy in TCRdb shows in-frame clones only, minus some. The sample lists roughly 45,000 clones, about 91% occurring once. The sample here was CD8+ T cells from peripheral blood mononuclear cells, taken after pregnancy. The origin of the receptors is a female donor with multiple sclerosis, enrolled in a pregnancy study. The CDR3 runs from the conserved cysteine through the conserved F or W. Each record gives: CDR3 protein, CDR3 DNA, V gene, D gene, J gene, clone size. D genes are given only for firm matches. Size is stated for part of the rows, as once, few or many counts, or as a class when the clone is expanded.

CDR3: CASSPQPGGTDTQYF
DNA: TGTGCCAGCAGTCCCCAACCGGGGGGCACAGATACGCAGTATTTT
V: TRBV27
D: .
J: TRBJ2-3
size: .

CDR3: CASRAGPQSYGYTF
DNA: TGCGCCAGCCGCGCGGGGCCCCAATCCTATGGCTACACCTTC
V: TRBV5-1
D: .
J: TRBJ1-2
size: .

CDR3: CASSIIPGQGYYEQYF
DNA: TGTGCCAGCAGCATTATACCGGGACAGGGGTACTACGAGCAGTACTTC
V: TRBV7-2
D: TRBD1
J: TRBJ2-7
size: .

CDR3: CASSKTGGAETQYF
DNA: TGTGCCAGCAGCAAGACAGGGGGCGCGGAGACCCAGTACTTC
V: TRBV7-8
D: TRBD1
J: TRBJ2-5
size: once

CDR3: CASSQEGGVNEKLFF
DNA: TGCGCCAGCAGCCAAGAAGGGGGGGTTAATGAAAAACTGTTTTTT
V: TRBV4-1
D: .
J: TRBJ1-4
size: .

CDR3: CASSPDAGSFYEQYF
DNA: TGTGCCAGCAGCCCTGACGCAGGATCCTTCTACGAGCAGTACTTC
V: TRBV6-6
D: .
J: TRBJ2-7
size: .

CDR3: CASSLGAQAGYNEQFF
DNA: TGTGCCAGCAGTTTAGGGGCCCAAGCGGGCTACAATGAGCAGTTCTTC
V: TRBV27
D: .
J: TRBJ2-1
size: .

CDR3: CASSLLGGSTYEQYF
DNA: TGTGCCAGCAGTTTATTGGGCGGGTCCACCTACGAGCAGTACTTC
V: TRBV27
D: .
J: TRBJ2-7
size: once

CDR3: CARNYRVSFNEQFF
DNA: TGTGCCAGGAATTACAGGGTATCGTTCAATGAGCAGTTCTTC
V: TRBV19
D: .
J: TRBJ2-1
size: .

CDR3: CASQHGTGRGEKLFF
DNA: TGTGCCAGCCAGCACGGGACAGGGAGGGGGGAAAAACTGTTTTTT
V: TRBV2
D: TRBD1
J: TRBJ1-4
size: once

CDR3: CAWEGQGHSPQHF
DNA: TGTGCCTGGGAGGGACAGGGACATTCGCCCCAGCATTTT
V: TRBV30
D: TRBD1
J: TRBJ1-5
size: .

CDR3: CASSRTAQETQYF
DNA: TGTGCCAGCAGTCGAACAGCCCAAGAGACCCAGTACTTC
V: TRBV2
D: .
J: TRBJ2-5
size: .

CDR3: CASEPGHTEAFF
DNA: TGTGCCAGTGAACCAGGGCACACTGAAGCTTTCTTT
V: TRBV2
D: .
J: TRBJ1-1
size: .

CDR3: CASSSPTGTSGYTF
DNA: TGTGCCAGCAGCTCACCGACAGGGACTAGTGGCTACACCTTC
V: TRBV7-9
D: TRBD1
J: TRBJ1-2
size: .

CDR3: CASSWTPTGELFF
DNA: TGTGCCAGCAGTTGGACTCCCACCGGGGAGCTGTTTTTT
V: TRBV6-5
D: .
J: TRBJ2-2
size: once

CDR3: CASSLAASGSLHEQYF
DNA: TGTGCCAGCAGCTTAGCGGCTAGCGGGAGTCTCCACGAGCAGTACTTC
V: TRBV7-8
D: TRBD2
J: TRBJ2-7
size: .

CDR3: CASSLRGVSVVDEQYF
DNA: TGTGCCAGCAGCTTGCGGGGGGTCTCCGTCGTCGACGAGCAGTACTTC
V: TRBV5-6
D: TRBD2
J: TRBJ2-7
size: .

CDR3: CASSDGGGIQFF
DNA: TGTGCCAGCAGTGACGGGGGAGGGATACAGTTCTTC
V: TRBV9
D: TRBD2
J: TRBJ2-1
size: .

CDR3: CAWSVRGFGLTEAFF
DNA: TGTGCCTGGAGTGTACGGGGGTTCGGGTTGACTGAAGCTTTCTTT
V: TRBV30
D: .
J: TRBJ1-1
size: medium-sized

CDR3: CASSFRPGQGGEGSYNEQFF
DNA: TGCGCCAGCAGCTTTCGACCGGGACAGGGGGGCGAGGGCTCCTACAATGAGCAGTTCTTC
V: TRBV5-1
D: TRBD1
J: TRBJ2-1
size: once

CDR3: CASSEPSSYNEQFF
DNA: TGCGCCAGCAGTGAACCTAGCTCCTACAATGAGCAGTTCTTC
V: TRBV10-2
D: .
J: TRBJ2-1
size: .

CDR3: CASSLVFLREDYEQYF
DNA: TGTGCCAGCAGCTTAGTTTTTTTGCGGGAGGACTACGAGCAGTACTTC
V: TRBV7-8
D: TRBD2
J: TRBJ2-7
size: .

CDR3: CASSYLERNQETQYF
DNA: TGTGCCAGCAGTTACTTGGAGCGGAACCAAGAGACCCAGTACTTC
V: TRBV6-6
D: .
J: TRBJ2-5
size: .

CDR3: CASSEWSGGTDTQYF
DNA: TGTGCCAGCAGTGAATGGAGCGGGGGCACAGATACGCAGTATTTT
V: TRBV6-1
D: TRBD2
J: TRBJ2-3
size: .

CDR3: CASSWTSGGKEETQYF
DNA: TGTGCCAGCAGTTGGACTAGCGGGGGGAAGGAGGAGACCCAGTACTTC
V: TRBV6-5
D: TRBD2
J: TRBJ2-5
size: .

CDR3: CASMRERGLTYEQYF
DNA: TGTGCCAGCATGCGCGAAAGGGGGCTCACCTACGAGCAGTACTTC
V: TRBV21-1
D: .
J: TRBJ2-7
size: .

CDR3: CASSLRSSGSIYEQYF
DNA: TGTGCCAGCAGCTTGCGCTCTAGCGGGAGTATCTACGAGCAGTACTTC
V: TRBV5-4
D: TRBD2
J: TRBJ2-7
size: .

CDR3: CASSFEIQGLGEQYF
DNA: TGTGCCAGCAGCTTCGAAATACAGGGTCTGGGGGAGCAGTACTTC
V: TRBV7-9
D: .
J: TRBJ2-7
size: .

CDR3: CASSQGQGQQETQYF
DNA: TGCGCCAGCAGCCAAGGGCAGGGGCAGCAAGAGACCCAGTACTTC
V: TRBV4-3
D: .
J: TRBJ2-5
size: .

CDR3: CASSPRDRAYSNQPQHF
DNA: TGTGCCAGTAGCCCTCGGGACAGGGCTTATAGCAATCAGCCCCAGCATTTT
V: TRBV19
D: TRBD1
J: TRBJ1-5
size: .

CDR3: CASSLEGPVGAANYGYTF
DNA: TGTGCCAGCAGCTTAGAAGGTCCGGTGGGGGCCGCTAACTATGGCTACACCTTC
V: TRBV7-9
D: .
J: TRBJ1-2
size: .

CDR3: CASSLKGVSNEQFF
DNA: TGTGCCAGCAGTTTAAAGGGGGTGTCGAATGAGCAGTTCTTC
V: TRBV27
D: .
J: TRBJ2-1
size: .

CDR3: CASSLGPSSSYEQYF
DNA: TGTGCCAGCAGCTTAGGCCCTAGCAGCTCCTACGAGCAGTACTTC
V: TRBV13
D: .
J: TRBJ2-7
size: once

CDR3: CASSFEGSEEQYF
DNA: TGTGCCAGCAGCTTCGAGGGTAGTGAAGAGCAGTACTTC
V: TRBV7-6
D: .
J: TRBJ2-7
size: .

CDR3: CAISESTGTDTQYF
DNA: TGTGCCATCAGTGAGTCGACTGGAACGGATACGCAGTATTTT
V: TRBV10-3
D: .
J: TRBJ2-3
size: .

CDR3: CASSIKRGLSYEQYF
DNA: TGTGCCAGTAGTATAAAAAGGGGGCTCTCCTACGAGCAGTACTTC
V: TRBV19
D: TRBD1
J: TRBJ2-7
size: .

CDR3: CASSQEGSTGGGYGYTF
DNA: TGCGCCAGCAGCCAAGAAGGTTCGACAGGGGGCGGGTATGGCTACACCTTC
V: TRBV4-1
D: TRBD1
J: TRBJ1-2
size: once

CDR3: CASSRRSGVSTDTQYF
DNA: TGTGCCAGCTCCCGGCGAAGCGGGGTCAGCACAGATACGCAGTATTTT
V: TRBV11-3
D: TRBD2
J: TRBJ2-3
size: .

CDR3: CASSRGYNEQFF
DNA: TGTGCCAGCAGTAGAGGGTACAATGAGCAGTTCTTC
V: TRBV25-1
D: .
J: TRBJ2-1
size: .